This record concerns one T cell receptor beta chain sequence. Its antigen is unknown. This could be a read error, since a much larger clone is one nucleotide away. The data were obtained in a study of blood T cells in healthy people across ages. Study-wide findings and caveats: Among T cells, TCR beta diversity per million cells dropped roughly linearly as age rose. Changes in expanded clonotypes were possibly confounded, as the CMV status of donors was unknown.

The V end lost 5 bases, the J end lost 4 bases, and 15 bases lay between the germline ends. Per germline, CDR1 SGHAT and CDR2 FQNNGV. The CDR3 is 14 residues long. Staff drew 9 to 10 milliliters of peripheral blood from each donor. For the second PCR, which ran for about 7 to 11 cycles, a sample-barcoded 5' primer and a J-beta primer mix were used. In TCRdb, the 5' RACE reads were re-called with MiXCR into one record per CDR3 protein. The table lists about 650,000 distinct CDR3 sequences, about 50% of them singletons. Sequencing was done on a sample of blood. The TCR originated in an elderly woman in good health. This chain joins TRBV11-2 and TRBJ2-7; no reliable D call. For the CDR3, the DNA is TGTGCCAGCAGCGTAGTACTTCTCGGGTACGAGCAGTACTTC. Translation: CASSVVLLGYEQYF. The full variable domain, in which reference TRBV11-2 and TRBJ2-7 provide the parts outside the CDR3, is EAGVAQSPRYKIIEKRQSVAFWCNPISGHATLYWYQQILGQGPKLLIQFQNNGVVDDSQLPKDRFSAERLKGVDSTLKIQPAKLEDSAVYLCASSVVLLGYEQYFGPGTRLTVT.